This entry concerns a single T cell receptor (beta chain). Time point reported: blood at routine non-recurrence follow-up after resection. From the 5' RACE reads, TCRdb called clonotypes with MiXCR, one entry per CDR3 protein. The table shows under 150,000 distinct CDR3 sequences, with 9.5% to 14% occurring only once. This sample is part of a study of spatial heterogeneity in lung cancer. Looking at the study overall: Sequencing consistently turned up more beta-chain sequences than alpha-chain sequences.

The sequence was collected from a female donor with early-stage non-small cell lung cancer. The source material was PBMCs, sampled at follow-up.

CDR3 sequence: CASSLYAGQVETQYF. The CDR3 region has the DNA TGTGCCAGCAGCTTATACGCTGGACAGGTGGAGACCCAGTACTTC. The chain recombines TRBV7-9 with TRBJ2-5, with 7 bases fitting TRBD1. The germline CDR1 and CDR2 sequences are SEHNR and FQNEAQ (reference sequence). The CDR3 totals 15 residues. J gave up 5 bases and V 2 bases, and 8 bases lay outside the gene matches.